One and the same sample provided the 23 T cell receptor beta chains below, sequenced in a study of OX40 agonist ivuxolimab in advanced cancers. The data were produced by immunoSEQ multiplex PCR, yet TCRdb's version contains in-frame clones alone and is incomplete. The sample holds roughly 42,000 clones, around nine tenths seen once. The sample was CD4+ or CD8+ T cells sorted from blood, taken in a trial of the OX40 agonist ivuxolimab. The receptor set was obtained from an adult with an advanced solid tumor such as melanoma, head and neck, liver or kidney cancer.

This CDR3 is CASSPPRGSEQYF. CDR3 sequence (DNA): TGTGCCAGCAGCCCACCCCGAGGGTCCGAGCAGTACTTC. The chain joins TRBV9 to TRBJ2-7, with a tentative D call TRBD2 (5 bases). Germline V gene sequence: CDR1 SGDLS, CDR2 YYNGEE. This CDR3 has 13 amino acids. V lost 4 bases and J 6 bases, leaving 14 bases between the germline ends.

This CDR3 reads CASSSGQGEGYGYTF. The CDR3 nucleotides read TGTGCCAGCAGCTCAGGACAGGGGGAAGGGTATGGCTACACCTTC. V and J are TRBV7-9 and TRBJ1-2, with 10 bases matching TRBD1. CDR3 length equals 15 residues. Losses at the gene ends were 4 bases for V and 5 bases for J; bases not matched to a gene: 7. Looked up from germline, CDR1 is SEHNR and CDR2 is FQNEAQ (reference sequence).

This chain links TRBV4-1 with TRBJ2-5, with TRBD1 matching 7 bases. This CDR3 has 16 residues. The junction had 12 bases not matched to a gene; V was cut back by 3 bases and J by 5 bases. CDR1 is MGHRA and CDR2 is YSYEKL in the germline V gene. DNA of the CDR3: TGCGCCAGCAGCCATACCGCCGGACAGGCGGTGGAGACCCAGTACTTC. Translation gives CASSHTAGQAVETQYF.

The genes are TRBV5-4 and TRBJ2-3; TRBD1 is a possible D gene (7 bases). This CDR3 region has 18 residues. The ends were cut back, 0 bases at V and 2 bases at J, with 19 bases in the middle. The germline gives CDR1 SGHNT, CDR2 YYREEE (reference sequence). The CDR3 nucleotides are TGTGCCAGCAGCTTGGCCCTTGGGCAGGGGGGAATCACAGATACGCAGTATTTT. Its protein product is CASSLALGQGGITDTQYF.

The DNA of the CDR3 is TGTGCCAGCAGCTTGGCCGTTAGCAGGATTCCCGGGGAGCTGTTTTTT. Its protein product is CASSLAVSRIPGELFF. This chain uses TRBV5-6 with TRBJ2-2; D unclear. Between the trimmed V and J ends, which lost 0 bases and 6 bases, there was a span of 15 bases. The CDR3 length is 16 residues. Germline V lookup: CDR1 SGHDT, CDR2 YYEEEE.

This chain uses TRBV6-1 with TRBJ1-3, with D unclear. Germline loops: CDR1 MNHNS, CDR2 SASEGT. The V gene lost 4 bases and the J gene lost 0 bases, with 7 bases spanning the gap. This CDR3 has 14 residues. In nucleotides, the CDR3 is TGTGCCAGCAGTGTGCGGGGCTCTGGAAACACCATATATTTT. Translating it yields CASSVRGSGNTIYF.

This clone has only one observation. The genes are TRBV25-1 and TRBJ2-5; D is possibly TRBD1 or TRBD2 (5 bases each). The CDR3 is 14 amino acids. Germline lookup yields CDR1 MGHDK and CDR2 SYGVNS. Trimming removed 4 bases from V and 3 bases from J, with 12 bases in between. CDR3 in amino acids: CASSASGGEETQYF. The CDR3 nucleotides are TGTGCCAGCAGTGCCAGTGGGGGAGAAGAGACCCAGTACTTC.

Of note for this clone: This may stem from a read error, because a much larger clone lies one nucleotide away. Other DNA sequences in this specimen translate into the identical CDR3. V gene TRBV2 combines with J gene TRBJ2-7, with D unclear. There are 12 residues in the CDR3. V lost 2 bases and J lost 3, with 5 bases in between. Germline assignment: CDR1 SNHLY and CDR2 FYNNEI. Here the CDR3 DNA reads TGTGCCAGCAGTGAACCCGACTACGAGCAGTACTTC. It encodes CASSEPDYEQYF.

The chain links TRBV19 to TRBJ2-7; a possible D gene is TRBD1 (6 bases). Between the trimmed V and J ends, which lost 3 bases and 6 bases, there was a span of 12 bases. The CDR3 runs to 13 residues. Germline CDR1 LNHDA, CDR2 SQIVND (reference sequence). This chain's CDR3 is CASSMDPRGEQYF. The CDR3 nucleotides read TGTGCCAGTAGTATGGACCCCAGGGGCGAGCAGTACTTC.

V usage is TRBV6-6 and J usage is TRBJ1-2; D possibly corresponds to TRBD1 (6 bases). Germline V CDR1 and CDR2: MNHNY, SVGAGI (reference sequence). V shed 2 bases and J shed 8 bases, with 9 bases lying between them. This CDR3 spans 12 amino acids. The CDR3 DNA sequence: TGTGCCAGCAGTTACAAGGGGGGGGGCTACACCTTC. It encodes CASSYKGGGYTF.

CDR3 nucleotide sequence: TGTGCCAGCAGTTCCGTGGGGACAGGGGCCTACGAGCAGTACTTC. It translates to CASSSVGTGAYEQYF. This chain connects TRBV6-1 to TRBJ2-7, with 10 bases matching TRBD1. The V segment lost 5 bases and the J segment 2 bases; nucleotides outside the gene matches: 6. The length of the CDR3 is 15 residues. The germline gives CDR1 MNHNS, CDR2 SASEGT.

The chain uses TRBV7-9 and TRBJ1-1; TRBD1 is a possible D gene (5 bases). The V gene's germline CDR1 is SEHNR and CDR2 FQNEAQ (reference sequence). The CDR3 contains 12 residues. Trimming removed 4 bases at V and 6 bases at J, with 9 bases between. DNA for the CDR3: TGTGCCAGCAGCTCCCAGGGACCTGAAGCTTTCTTT. This translates into CASSSQGPEAFF.

The rearrangement joins TRBV5-4 to TRBJ1-1; D is uncertain. This CDR3 is 13 amino acids long. Trimming removed 1 base from V and 5 bases from J, with 9 bases in between. From germline, CDR1 is SGHNT and CDR2 YYREEE (reference sequence). Here the CDR3 reads CASSLREGTEAFF. CDR3 nucleotide sequence: TGTGCCAGCAGCTTGCGCGAGGGAACTGAAGCTTTCTTT.

The chain uses TRBV6-4 and TRBJ1-2; TRBD1 is a possible D gene (6 bases). The germline gives CDR1 MRHNA, CDR2 SNTAGT. The CDR3 consists of 14 residues. Between the trimmed V and J ends, which lost 2 bases and 4 bases, there was a span of 11 bases. CDR3 sequence reads: CASSDGSRGYGYTF. The DNA of the CDR3 is TGTGCCAGCAGTGACGGTAGCAGGGGCTATGGCTACACCTTC.

This clone came up a few times. Other nucleotide sequences from this sample produce the same CDR3. The chain is built from TRBV28 and TRBJ2-2; D is perhaps TRBD2 (5 bases). The CDR3 extends over 13 amino acids. V was clipped by 6 bases and J by 6 bases, with 11 bases between them. Germline V lookup: CDR1 MDHEN, CDR2 SYDVKM. The CDR3 DNA sequence: TGTGCCAGCAGCCCCAGCGGAGCCGGGGAGCTGTTTTTT. It codes for CASSPSGAGELFF. Filled out from reference TRBV28 and TRBJ2-2, the complete variable domain reads DVKVTQSSRYLVKRTGEKVFLECVQDMDHENMFWYRQDPGLGLRLIYFSYDVKMKEKGDIPEGYSVSREKKERFSLILESASTNQTSMYLCASSPSGAGELFFGEGSRLTVL.

The gene calls are TRBV7-9 and TRBJ2-7; D is undetermined. V was clipped by 4 bases and J by 3 bases, with 7 bases between them. This CDR3 has 12 residues. Germline assignment: CDR1 SEHNR and CDR2 FQNEAQ (reference sequence). The CDR3 sequence: CASSSRNYEQYF. The CDR3 DNA is TGTGCCAGCAGCTCTCGAAACTACGAGCAGTACTTC.

J is TRBJ2-1 and V is TRBV6-5, with D tentatively TRBD1 (5 bases). The CDR3 loop spans 14 amino acids. V lost 0 bases to trimming and J lost 10 bases, with 13 bases between them. Germline V gene sequence: CDR1 MNHEY, CDR2 SVGAGI. In DNA form, the CDR3 reads TGTGCCAGCAGTTACTCGAACGACAGCCCCGAGCAGTTCTTC. The encoded protein is CASSYSNDSPEQFF.

This clone occurred a few times. This rearrangement joins TRBV6-5 to TRBJ1-5; D is perhaps TRBD1 (6 bases). Trimming took off 4 bases at V and 1 base at J, with 8 bases between the two ends. Germline CDR1 MNHEY, CDR2 SVGAGI. This CDR3 is built from 14 residues. The CDR3 DNA reads TGTGCCAGCAGTTCCAGGGGAAGCAATCAGCCCCAGCATTTT. The encoded protein is CASSSRGSNQPQHF.

This clone is labeled as medium-sized. J is TRBJ1-3 and V is TRBV9; D possibly corresponds to TRBD1 (5 bases). Trimming cost V 3 bases and J 4 bases, with 14 bases left between them. The CDR3 spans 15 residues. Germline assignment: CDR1 SGDLS and CDR2 YYNGEE. As DNA, the CDR3 is TGTGCCAGCAGCGAGGGTAGGGGCGCCGGAAACACCATATATTTT. As protein: CASSEGRGAGNTIYF. Variable domain in full (rest from reference TRBV9 and TRBJ1-3): DSGVTQTPKHLITATGQRVTLRCSPRSGDLSVYWYQQSLDQGLQFLIQYYNGEERAKGNILERFSAQQFPDLHSELNLSSLELGDSALYFCASSEGRGAGNTIYFGEGSWLTVV.

This sequence joins TRBV10-3 and TRBJ1-2; D is perhaps TRBD1 (6 bases). Germline V gene lookup returns CDR1 ENHRY and CDR2 SYGVKD. The CDR3 consists of 18 residues. Trimming took off 4 bases at V and 0 bases at J, with 21 bases between the two ends. CDR3 residues: CAISASREAGGANYGYTF. CDR3 bases: TGTGCCATCAGTGCCTCGAGGGAGGCCGGGGGCGCTAACTATGGCTACACCTTC.

J is TRBJ2-1 and V is TRBV28; D is perhaps TRBD1 (6 bases). Germline loops: CDR1 MDHEN, CDR2 SYDVKM. This CDR3 has 18 amino acids. Trimming removed 2 bases from V and 0 bases from J, with 17 bases in between. CDR3 nucleotide sequence: TGTGCCAGCAGTTTAGGCATGGACAGACTTAGCTCCTACAATGAGCAGTTCTTC. This codes for CASSLGMDRLSSYNEQFF.

The chain recombines TRBV7-9 with TRBJ2-2, with D possibly called TRBD1 or TRBD2 (6 bases each). The V end lost 3 bases, the J end lost 8 bases, and 22 bases lay between the germline ends. CDR1 and CDR2 from the germline V gene are SEHNR and FQNEAQ (reference sequence). This CDR3 has 17 amino acids. The CDR3 loop reads CASSFYGGPPISGELFF. The CDR3 bases are TGTGCCAGCAGCTTTTATGGGGGGCCTCCGATTTCTGGGGAGCTGTTTTTT.

This sequence joins TRBV7-9 and TRBJ1-1; the D gene is possibly TRBD1 (5 bases). Germline assignment: CDR1 SEHNR and CDR2 FQNEAQ (reference sequence). The CDR3 length is 15 residues. V was shortened by 5 bases and J by 3 bases, with 16 bases between the two germline ends. CDR3 DNA: TGTGCCAGCAGCACCGGACCCGCAGGGTACACTGAAGCTTTCTTT. This encodes CASSTGPAGYTEAFF. The variable domain in full, completed from reference TRBV7-9 and TRBJ1-1, reads DTGVSQNPRHKITKRGQNVTFRCDPISEHNRLYWYRQTLGQGPEFLTYFQNEAQLEKSRLLSDRFSAERPKGSFSTLEIQRTEQGDSAMYLCASSTGPAGYTEAFFGQGTRLTVV.